This TCR beta chain was identified during a study of T cells in localized non-small cell lung cancer. Of note for this clone: Its antigen is undetermined.

Findings and limits, study-wide: Clonality peaked in uninvolved adjacent lung rather than tumor. Heterogeneity stays possible, as sequencing covered only one tumor region. Overall survival was longer when the density of T cells in the blood was higher.

Profiled with immunoSEQ multiplex PCR; TCRdb holds only in-frame clones, not every one. The data contain roughly 48,000 clones, about 72% of them singletons. The receptor was derived from a man aged 35-69 years with stage I squamous cell lung carcinoma. This material consisted of peripheral blood, taken before any cancer treatment.

CDR3 nucleotides: TGTGCCAGCAGCCCCGGGACAACGATCCCCACCGGGGAGCTGTTTTTT. Its translation: CASSPGTTIPTGELFF. The rearrangement joins TRBV7-9 to TRBJ2-2, with a weak D call TRBD1 (6 bases). The germline V and J ends were trimmed by 5 bases and 4 bases, with 17 bases remaining between them. This CDR3 contains 16 residues. Germline V gives CDR1 SEHNR, CDR2 FQNEAQ (reference sequence).